This T cell receptor beta chain was captured by sequencing in a study of T cell changes during pregnancy in multiple sclerosis. V was pared by 3 bases and J by 5 bases, with 16 bases of the junction left unmatched. This CDR3 is 17 amino acids long. From germline, CDR1 is SNHLY and CDR2 FYNNEI. The assay was immunoSEQ multiplex PCR, and TCRdb's table has in-frame clones only and misses some. There are more than 35,000 clones in the sample; approximately 93% occur only once, and about 8% lies in the top ten. This receptor was identified in a female donor with multiple sclerosis, enrolled in a pregnancy study. The source was CD8+ T cells from peripheral blood mononuclear cells, collected in the third trimester of pregnancy. The V and J genes are TRBV2 and TRBJ2-7, with 7 bases aligning to TRBD2. The CDR3 DNA is TGTGCCAGCAGTGATATTATGTGGGGGAGGGTCGGGCACGAGCAGTACTTC. It yields the protein CASSDIMWGRVGHEQYF.